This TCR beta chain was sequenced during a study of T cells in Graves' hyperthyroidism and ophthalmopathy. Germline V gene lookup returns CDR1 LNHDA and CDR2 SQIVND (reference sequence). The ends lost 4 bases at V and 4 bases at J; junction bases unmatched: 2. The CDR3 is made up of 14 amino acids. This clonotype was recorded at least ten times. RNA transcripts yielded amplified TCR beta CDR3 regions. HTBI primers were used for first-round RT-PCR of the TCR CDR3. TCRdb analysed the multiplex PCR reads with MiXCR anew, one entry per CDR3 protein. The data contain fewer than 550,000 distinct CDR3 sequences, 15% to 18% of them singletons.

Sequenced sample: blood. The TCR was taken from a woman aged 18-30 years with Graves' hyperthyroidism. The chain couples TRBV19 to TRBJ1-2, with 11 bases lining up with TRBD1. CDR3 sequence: CASSRTGGSYGYTF. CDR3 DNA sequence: TGTGCCAGTAGTAGGACAGGGGGCAGCTATGGCTACACCTTC.